Listed below are T cell receptor beta chains from one sample, sequenced in a study of OX40 agonist ivuxolimab in advanced cancers. Assay used: immunoSEQ multiplex PCR; TCRdb lists only in-frame clones, some missing. Here the sample spans over 80,000 clones, 80% to 95% being singletons. Here the sequenced sample was CD4+ or CD8+ T cells sorted from blood, taken in a trial of the OX40 agonist ivuxolimab. These receptors came from an adult with an advanced solid tumor such as melanoma, head and neck, liver or kidney cancer. Each CDR3 is given without its conserved first and last residue. Each record gives: V gene, J gene, CDR3 protein.

v_gene: TRBV7-9; j_gene: TRBJ2-2; CDR3aa: ASSLGQEDTGELF
v_gene: TRBV6-4; j_gene: TRBJ1-2; CDR3aa: ASSPGDGNYGYT
v_gene: TRBV28; j_gene: TRBJ1-2; CDR3aa: ASGDRGGREYGYT
v_gene: TRBV6-6; j_gene: TRBJ1-2; CDR3aa: ASAAAGGYGYT
v_gene: TRBV29-1; j_gene: TRBJ1-1; CDR3aa: SVSTTGLENTEAF
v_gene: TRBV29-1; j_gene: TRBJ2-5; CDR3aa: SVDPHDRPGETQY
v_gene: TRBV4-1; j_gene: TRBJ1-2; CDR3aa: ASSQDFYGDRSYGYT
v_gene: TRBV5-4; j_gene: TRBJ2-2; CDR3aa: ASSLGLFVGELF
v_gene: TRBV4-2; j_gene: TRBJ1-1; CDR3aa: ASSQDRGGTEAF
v_gene: TRBV29-1; j_gene: TRBJ1-2; CDR3aa: SVVLEKNYGYT
v_gene: TRBV27; j_gene: TRBJ2-2; CDR3aa: ASSLLTGANTGELF
v_gene: TRBV27; j_gene: TRBJ2-5; CDR3aa: ASSTTSSGGLETQY
v_gene: TRBV11-3; j_gene: TRBJ2-1; CDR3aa: ASSLVFGREQF
v_gene: TRBV7-9; j_gene: TRBJ2-3; CDR3aa: ASSMVGDSSDTQY
v_gene: TRBV15; j_gene: TRBJ1-1; CDR3aa: ATSRGGAWAENTEAF
v_gene: TRBV6-5; j_gene: TRBJ2-7; CDR3aa: ASSYSITSGSYEQY
v_gene: TRBV5-1; j_gene: TRBJ2-1; CDR3aa: ASSLTSGGAYNEQF
v_gene: TRBV28; j_gene: TRBJ1-1; CDR3aa: ASTSGRRSVTF
v_gene: TRBV5-1; j_gene: TRBJ2-7; CDR3aa: ASSQTGQALTEQY
v_gene: TRBV28; j_gene: TRBJ1-4; CDR3aa: ASRLRGSTTNEKLF
v_gene: TRBV27; j_gene: TRBJ2-5; CDR3aa: ASSFWGTQETQY
v_gene: TRBV10-3; j_gene: TRBJ2-1; CDR3aa: ASEGAGNEQF
v_gene: TRBV18; j_gene: TRBJ1-1; CDR3aa: ASSPPHEGRAF
v_gene: TRBV11-3; j_gene: TRBJ2-7; CDR3aa: ASSTRVEQY
v_gene: TRBV19; j_gene: TRBJ2-7; CDR3aa: ASSIEQGAREQY
v_gene: TRBV27; j_gene: TRBJ1-1; CDR3aa: ASSPHPGTGPTEAF
v_gene: TRBV28; j_gene: TRBJ2-7; CDR3aa: ASSLVTGGVHEQY
v_gene: TRBV6-4; j_gene: TRBJ1-5; CDR3aa: ASSVVDNQPQH
v_gene: TRBV5-4; j_gene: TRBJ2-3; CDR3aa: ASSSGGQRGGTDTQY
v_gene: TRBV10-3; j_gene: TRBJ2-1; CDR3aa: AISELLASGPF
v_gene: TRBV5-1; j_gene: TRBJ1-6; CDR3aa: ASSSQGIGSPLH
v_gene: TRBV28; j_gene: TRBJ2-7; CDR3aa: ASSPGPSYEQY
v_gene: TRBV5-4; j_gene: TRBJ2-3; CDR3aa: ASRNPSAAAGDTQY
v_gene: TRBV7-7; j_gene: TRBJ2-1; CDR3aa: ASSPGPWSYNEQF
v_gene: TRBV5-1; j_gene: TRBJ1-4; CDR3aa: ASSLVSGPDEKLF
v_gene: TRBV2; j_gene: TRBJ2-7; CDR3aa: ASSGRGGSEQY
v_gene: TRBV29-1; j_gene: TRBJ2-3; CDR3aa: SVDYTQY
v_gene: TRBV7-9; j_gene: TRBJ2-7; CDR3aa: ASSHRGTSSSYEQY
v_gene: TRBV6-1; j_gene: TRBJ2-5; CDR3aa: ASSGHPFVTANQETQY
v_gene: TRBV12-5; j_gene: TRBJ2-7; CDR3aa: ASGLRASGAYEQY
v_gene: TRBV5-4; j_gene: TRBJ1-1; CDR3aa: ASSMDREAF
v_gene: TRBV4-1; j_gene: TRBJ2-2; CDR3aa: ASSPPEIQGLKDTGELF
v_gene: TRBV6-1; j_gene: TRBJ2-7; CDR3aa: AGRRSSYEQY
v_gene: TRBV7-2; j_gene: TRBJ2-1; CDR3aa: ASSPWSGNNNEQF
v_gene: TRBV7-3; j_gene: TRBJ1-1; CDR3aa: ASSSIGGTEAF
v_gene: TRBV11-3; j_gene: TRBJ2-1; CDR3aa: ASSLQGYNEQF
v_gene: TRBV6-1; j_gene: TRBJ2-5; CDR3aa: ASSARLETQY